This T cell receptor (beta chain) was sequenced during a study of a mutant IDH1 vaccine in newly diagnosed glioma. Notes on the study in general: Changes in the top peripheral T cell clonotypes seemingly had no bearing on pseudoprogression.

Note on this clone: Its antigen is undetermined.

Here immunoSEQ multiplex PCR was the method, and the copy in TCRdb shows in-frame clones only, minus some. The sample records 60,000 or so clones, about 85% being singletons. CDR1 and CDR2 (germline): MGHRA, YSYEKL. Trimming removed 1 base from V and 2 bases from J; junction bases left unmatched: 3. This CDR3 contains 15 residues. The time point is: week 23, last vaccination. Doses consisted of 300 ug of mutant IDH1 20-mer peptide each, paired with topical imiquimod. Sequencing used PBMCs, obtained from a glioma patient whose treatment included an IDH1 peptide vaccine. The chain carries TRBV4-1 and TRBJ2-5, with 8 bases aligning to TRBD1. This clonotype was obtained from a man younger than 45 with glioma. As DNA, the CDR3 is TGCGCCAGCAGCCAAGTCCGGGACAGGCAAGAGACCCAGTACTTC. Translating it yields CASSQVRDRQETQYF.